One and the same sample provided the 10 T cell receptor beta chains below, sequenced in a study of T cells after posttransplantation cyclophosphamide. Cyclophosphamide on days +3 and +4 followed busulfan-fludarabine conditioning and a marrow graft. Clones were sequenced by immunoSEQ multiplex PCR, and TCRdb holds only the in-frame ones, with some missing. The top ten hold less than 5% of the sample, which has around 6,200 clones, roughly nine tenths seen once. The material was CD8+ T cells sorted from blood, obtained after allogeneic stem cell transplant with posttransplant cyclophosphamide. Receptors were obtained from a male patient aged 55 to 69 who received an allogeneic stem cell transplant from a related donor and was CMV-positive. Some T cells may have come from the graft donor.

This clone was recorded only once. The rearrangement joins TRBV7-3 to TRBJ2-3, with TRBD2 matching over 8 bases. The J segment lost 1 base and the V segment lost 1 base, leaving 1 base of the junction unmatched. This CDR3 has 15 amino acids. Looked up from germline, CDR1 is SGHTA and CDR2 is FQGTGA. The CDR3 DNA reads as TGTGCCAGCAGCTTAAGCGGGGGGCGCACAGATACGCAGTATTTT. Translation: CASSLSGGRTDTQYF.

The chain recombines TRBV30 with TRBJ2-2; 10 nucleotides match TRBD1. Germline CDR1 GTSNPN, CDR2 SVGIG (reference sequence). J was trimmed by 1 base and V by 3 bases; bases with no gene match: 14. The CDR3 has 19 residues. The DNA for the CDR3 is TGTGCCTGGAGCCACCAGGCCCCCGGGACAGGGGTGAACACCGGGGAGCTGTTTTTT. Residues: CAWSHQAPGTGVNTGELFF.

The rearrangement joins TRBV5-4 to TRBJ2-6; TRBD1 agrees at 7 bases. After removal of 3 bases from V and 2 bases from J, the junction contained 5 bases not matched to a gene. Germline CDR1 and CDR2: SGHNT and YYREEE (reference sequence). CDR3 length equals 16 residues. Here the CDR3 reads CASSYSQGAGANVLTF. The CDR3 nucleotides read TGTGCCAGCAGCTACTCCCAGGGGGCTGGGGCCAACGTCCTGACTTTC.

This chain connects TRBV2 to TRBJ2-7; tentative D call: TRBD2 (5 bases). This CDR3 comprises 16 residues. The V end was cut by 3 bases, the J end by 0 bases, with 15 bases between. Germline V gene data show CDR1 as SNHLY and CDR2 as FYNNEI. The CDR3 DNA is TGTGCCAGCAGTGACCGCGGGCTGAGGAGCTCCTACGAGCAGTACTTC. Its protein product is CASSDRGLRSSYEQYF. The full variable domain, in which reference TRBV2 and TRBJ2-7 provide the parts outside the CDR3, is EPEVTQTPSHQVTQMGQEVILRCVPISNHLYFYWYRQILGQKVEFLVSFYNNEISEKSEIFDDQFSVERPDGSNFTLKIRSTKLEDSAMYFCASSDRGLRSSYEQYFGPGTRLTVT.

This clone came up once. The chain combines TRBV7-2 with TRBJ1-1; possibly TRBD1 for D (5 bases). The CDR3 is 18 amino acids. Trimming cost V 2 bases and J 0 bases, with 19 bases left between them. The germline gives CDR1 SGHTA, CDR2 FQGNSA. CDR3 loop: CASSLSSNGGLMNTEAFF. In DNA, the CDR3 is TGTGCCAGCAGCTTATCGAGTAATGGGGGGTTGATGAACACTGAAGCTTTCTTT.

This clone was detected once. The chain combines TRBV7-8 with TRBJ2-7; 12 nucleotides align to TRBD1. The V gene's germline CDR1 is SGHVS and CDR2 FQNEAQ. This CDR3 region has 16 residues. V lost 5 bases, J lost 7 bases, and 12 bases stayed unmatched. CDR3 in amino acids: CASSLLTGQGAYEQYF. The CDR3 region has the DNA TGTGCCAGCAGCCTCCTTACGGGACAGGGGGCTTATGAGCAGTACTTC.

The genes are TRBV4-3 and TRBJ2-5, with 10 bases fitting TRBD2. The CDR3 contains 16 residues. Trimming cost V 0 bases and J 5 bases; bases outside gene matches: 6. CDR1 and CDR2 (germline): LGHNA, YSLEER. The CDR3 DNA sequence: TGCGCCAGCAGCCAAGATAGGCTAGCGGGGGAGGAGACCCAGTACTTC. Encoded protein: CASSQDRLAGEETQYF.

J is TRBJ1-4 and V is TRBV4-3; D not certain. Looked up from germline, CDR1 is LGHNA and CDR2 is YSLEER. CDR3 length: 16 amino acids. V lost 0 bases and J lost 5, with 13 bases in between. DNA for the CDR3: TGCGCCAGCAGCCAAGATTTGTATAGAAAGAATGAAAAACTGTTTTTT. Translating it yields CASSQDLYRKNEKLFF.

The rearrangement uses TRBV7-7 and TRBJ2-5; 7 bases match TRBD1. CDR1 SSHAT and CDR2 FNYEAQ come from the germline V gene (reference sequence). The CDR3 is 14 residues long. V lost 8 bases to trimming and J lost 3 bases; unmatched junction nucleotides: 9. CDR3 coding DNA: TGTGCCAGCGGCCGGGGACAGCCAGAAGAGACCCAGTACTTC. Amino acids: CASGRGQPEETQYF.

The gene calls are TRBV7-9 and TRBJ2-7; maybe TRBD2 (8 bases). Trimming left V 6 bases short and J 1 base short, with 25 bases between. Germline values: CDR1 SEHNR, CDR2 FQNEAQ (reference sequence). The CDR3 length is 18 residues. For the CDR3, the DNA is TGTGCCAGCAGGGACGCCCTTAGCGGGACAGATATTTCCTACGAGCAGTACTTC. Residues: CASRDALSGTDISYEQYF.